These 28 T cell receptor beta chains originate from one sample sequenced in a study of technical replicates of blood from a handful of donors. Here immunoSEQ multiplex PCR was the method, and the copy in TCRdb shows in-frame clones only, minus some. The sample consists of roughly 71,000 clones, nearly 97% of them appearing once. Input material: T cells isolated from PBMCs. These receptors came from a human donor in good health.

V and J are TRBV11-2 and TRBJ2-3; 9 nucleotides align to TRBD1. Germline CDR1 and CDR2: SGHAT and FQNNGV. V trimming: 4 bases; J trimming: 6 bases; junction bases outside the gene matches: 8. The CDR3 loop spans 15 amino acids. As DNA, the CDR3 is TGTGCCAGCAGCTCACCCCGGACAGGGGTCGATACGCAGTATTTT. Amino acids: CASSSPRTGVDTQYF.

The genes are TRBV6-5 and TRBJ2-5, with a weak D call TRBD2 (5 bases). Trimming took off 4 bases at V and 4 bases at J, with 10 bases between the two ends. The CDR3 consists of 13 residues. Germline CDR1 reads MNHEY; CDR2 reads SVGAGI. The CDR3 here is CASSSNGRETQYF. Written as DNA, the CDR3 is TGTGCCAGCAGTTCAAATGGGAGAGAGACCCAGTACTTC.

About this clone itself: As the CDR3 is not closed by the conserved phenylalanine or tryptophan, this likely results from a read error. It is unclear where the CDR3 begins or ends on the DNA, so no DNA is shown, and the CDR3 is as TCRdb lists it. The chain recombines TRBV12-2 with TRBJ1-1; the table's D call, TRBD1, has no DNA check behind it. TRBV12-2 is assigned pseudogene status. The CDR3 extends over 10 residues, inclusive of both ends. This CDR3 reads CASRLADRSH.

The rearrangement joins TRBV28 to TRBJ2-1, with D maybe TRBD2 (5 bases). CDR1 is MDHEN and CDR2 is SYDVKM in the germline V gene. The CDR3 extends over 15 amino acids. Trimming took off 3 bases at V and 2 bases at J, with 11 bases between the two ends. The DNA of the CDR3 is TGTGCCAGCAGTTTGGACCCCGGGGCCTACAATGAGCAGTTCTTC. Residues: CASSLDPGAYNEQFF.

The chain links TRBV10-3 to TRBJ2-7; possible D gene TRBD1, 6 bases. Looked up from germline, CDR1 is ENHRY and CDR2 is SYGVKD. Trimming pared 9 bases from V and 1 base from J, leaving 16 bases between. The CDR3 extends over 14 amino acids. CDR3 amino acids: CAISRGQLSYEQYF. The CDR3 region has the DNA TGTGCCATTTCCCGCGGACAGCTATCCTACGAGCAGTACTTC.

This rearrangement joins TRBV10-3 to TRBJ2-3; D not resolved. V was trimmed by 0 bases and J by 6 bases, leaving 7 bases between them. The CDR3 sequence is 13 residues long. Germline-derived CDR1 and CDR2 are ENHRY and SYGVKD. Here the CDR3 reads CAISESGADTQYF. The CDR3, as DNA: TGTGCCATCAGTGAGTCGGGCGCCGATACGCAGTATTTT.

J is TRBJ2-7 and V is TRBV9; TRBD1 matches at 9 bases. There are 15 residues in the CDR3. From germline, CDR1 is SGDLS and CDR2 YYNGEE. The V segment lost 5 bases and the J segment 6 bases; nucleotides outside the gene matches: 12. The CDR3 loop is CASSATGTGLGEQYF. DNA of the CDR3: TGTGCCAGCAGTGCTACCGGGACAGGGCTTGGCGAGCAGTACTTC.

This clone was seen once. The chain couples TRBV2 to TRBJ2-1; tentatively, D is TRBD2 (6 bases). The V end was cut by 7 bases, the J end by 2 bases, with 12 bases between. The CDR3 is made up of 14 amino acids. Germline assignment: CDR1 SNHLY and CDR2 FYNNEI. Here the CDR3 reads CASTNGGTYNEQFF. CDR3 in DNA: TGTGCCAGCACCAACGGGGGAACCTACAATGAGCAGTTCTTC.

The J gene is TRBJ2-1, the V gene TRBV6-1; D not certain. This CDR3 has 12 residues. Germline loops: CDR1 MNHNS, CDR2 SASEGT. Trimming took 2 bases from V and 4 from J, leaving 3 bases between them. CDR3 sequence reads: CASSESYNEQFF. CDR3 sequence (DNA): TGTGCCAGCAGTGAATCTTACAATGAGCAGTTCTTC.

The rearrangement joins TRBV30 to TRBJ2-7, with D uncertain. The CDR3 contains 15 residues. V lost 4 bases and J 7 bases, leaving 23 bases between the germline ends. Germline loops: CDR1 GTSNPN, CDR2 SVGIG (reference sequence). The CDR3 loop reads CAWTPGELLYVEQYF. Here the CDR3 DNA reads TGTGCCTGGACCCCAGGCGAGCTACTGTACGTGGAGCAGTACTTC.

This clone has just one count. The V call is TRBV6-1, the J call TRBJ1-6, with D tentatively TRBD1 (5 bases). The length of the CDR3 is 17 residues. CDR1 is MNHNS, CDR2 SASEGT, per germline. Trimming shortened V by 2 bases and J by 7 bases, and 18 bases separated the two germline ends. The CDR3 sequence is CASSELGGGGLNSPLHF. The CDR3 DNA reads TGTGCCAGCAGTGAACTCGGGGGTGGGGGATTAAATTCACCCCTCCACTTT.

The genes are TRBV10-2 and TRBJ2-7; D gene unclear. The germline gives CDR1 WSHSY, CDR2 SAAADI. V was pared by 7 bases and J by 1 base, with 8 bases between. The CDR3 sequence is 12 residues long. The CDR3: CASKPSSYEQYF. The DNA for the CDR3 is TGCGCCAGCAAGCCTAGTTCCTACGAGCAGTACTTC.

J is TRBJ2-5 and V is TRBV7-3, with D unclear. The CDR3 contains 13 residues. Germline V gene lookup returns CDR1 SGHTA and CDR2 FQGTGA. With 5 bases removed from V and 5 bases from J, the gap between germline ends came to 12 bases. The CDR3 region is CASSPGSRETQYF. DNA of the CDR3: TGTGCCAGCAGCCCTGGCTCGCGGGAGACCCAGTACTTC.

Comments on this clone: Within the sample, other DNA sequences also encode this same CDR3. The rearrangement uses TRBV18 and TRBJ1-5, with 7 bases identical to TRBD1. This CDR3 has 14 residues. Germline-derived CDR1 and CDR2 are KGHSH and LQKENI. V lost 3 bases, J lost 6 bases, and 5 bases stayed unmatched. The CDR3 DNA reads TGTGCCAGCTCACCTGAGGGGGCTAGTCAGCCCCAGCATTTT. It translates to CASSPEGASQPQHF.

The chain carries TRBV10-2 and TRBJ2-5; 9 nucleotides match TRBD1. The CDR3 is 16 residues long. CDR1 is WSHSY, CDR2 SAAADI, per germline. V dropped 4 bases and J dropped 5; count of bases not matched to a gene: 11. Written as DNA, the CDR3 is TGCGCCAGCAGTGGAGGGACAGGGTGGTCGTGGGAGACCCAGTACTTC. It codes for CASSGGTGWSWETQYF.

The chain joins TRBV10-1 to TRBJ1-5, with D perhaps matching TRBD1 (5 bases). CDR3 length: 13 amino acids. Germline V gene lookup returns CDR1 WNHNN and CDR2 SYGVQD (reference sequence). V was pared by 4 bases and J by 2 bases, with 6 bases between. The chain's CDR3 is CASSAGGNQPQHF. The CDR3, as DNA: TGCGCCAGCAGTGCGGGGGGCAATCAGCCCCAGCATTTT.

J is TRBJ2-5 and V is TRBV2, with D possibly matching TRBD2 (6 bases). Germline V gene data show CDR1 as SNHLY and CDR2 as FYNNEI. V lost 2 bases and J 5 bases, leaving 12 bases between the germline ends. This CDR3 spans 14 amino acids. In DNA form, the CDR3 reads TGTGCCAGCAGTGAAACGGGAGTAAGGGAGACCCAGTACTTC. Amino acid sequence: CASSETGVRETQYF.

The rearrangement uses TRBV19 and TRBJ1-1; D is unclear. Germline V lookup: CDR1 LNHDA, CDR2 SQIVND (reference sequence). Trimming stripped 6 bases from V and 0 bases from J, with 8 bases between. The CDR3 totals 13 residues. The CDR3, as DNA: TGTGCCAGTAGAACGGGGATGAACACTGAAGCTTTCTTT. Its translation is CASRTGMNTEAFF.

The chain recombines TRBV11-1 with TRBJ2-2; D perhaps matches TRBD1 (5 bases). Trimming pared 2 bases from V and 6 bases from J, leaving 19 bases between. The CDR3 loop spans 17 amino acids. Per germline, CDR1 SGHAT and CDR2 FQDESV (reference sequence). The CDR3 DNA reads TGTGCCAGCAGCTTATTCCCTAATATCCTGACAGCCGGGGAGCTGTTTTTT. This translates into CASSLFPNILTAGELFF.

This clone was observed a handful of times. The rearrangement uses TRBV11-2 and TRBJ2-3; 10 bases are a match to TRBD1. CDR1 SGHAT and CDR2 FQNNGV come from the germline V gene. Losses at the gene ends were 8 bases for V and 7 bases for J; bases not matched to a gene: 12. The CDR3 runs to 15 residues. CDR3 DNA sequence: TGTGCCAGCCGGGATATAAGGGGACAGGGGCATACGCAGTATTTT. Protein: CASRDIRGQGHTQYF.

This clone was recorded only once. The chain links TRBV6-6 to TRBJ1-2; TRBD1 matches at 8 bases. Germline CDR1 and CDR2: MNHNY and SVGAGI (reference sequence). This CDR3 spans 14 amino acids. V trimming: 6 bases; J trimming: 2 bases; junction bases outside the gene matches: 5. The CDR3 nucleotides read TGTGCCAGCAGCCGGACAGGGAGAAACTATGGCTACACCTTC. Encoded protein: CASSRTGRNYGYTF.

The chain is built from TRBV7-9 and TRBJ2-1; TRBD1 aligns across 8 bases. Unmatched junction bases numbered 0, after V lost 1 base and J lost 7 bases. CDR1 is SEHNR and CDR2 is FQNEAQ in the germline V gene (reference sequence). This CDR3 is built from 13 residues. The CDR3 sequence is CASSLGTGNEQFF. CDR3 DNA sequence: TGTGCCAGCAGCTTAGGGACAGGGAATGAGCAGTTCTTC.

This rearrangement joins TRBV5-1 to TRBJ1-2; D gene unclear. The germline V gene has CDR1 SGHRS and CDR2 YFSETQ. The V gene lost 0 bases and the J gene lost 5 bases, with 17 bases spanning the gap. This CDR3 has 16 residues. The CDR3 protein is CASSLASADFVYGYTF. As DNA, the CDR3 is TGCGCCAGCAGCTTGGCCTCGGCTGACTTCGTTTATGGCTACACCTTC.

This sequence joins TRBV5-1 and TRBJ2-2, with 10 bases matching TRBD1. The ends lost 4 bases at V and 6 bases at J; junction bases unmatched: 3. Germline loops: CDR1 SGHRS, CDR2 YFSETQ. CDR3 length equals 14 residues. DNA of the CDR3: TGCGCCAGCAGCCCCGGGACAGGGGCCGGGGAGCTGTTTTTT. Protein: CASSPGTGAGELFF.

This chain joins TRBV7-2 and TRBJ1-2; TRBD1 matches at 7 bases. V shed 5 bases and J 6 bases; nucleotides not matched to a gene: 6. From germline, CDR1 is SGHTA and CDR2 FQGNSA. The CDR3 has 13 amino acids. This CDR3 reads CASSHGTANGYTF. DNA for the CDR3: TGTGCCAGCAGCCACGGGACAGCCAATGGCTACACCTTC.

The chain employs TRBV7-9 and TRBJ1-1, with a tentative D call TRBD1 (6 bases). In germline, CDR1 is SEHNR, CDR2 FQNEAQ (reference sequence). The CDR3 is 15 amino acids. The V gene lost 5 bases and the J gene lost 1 base, with 14 bases spanning the gap. Written as DNA, the CDR3 is TGTGCCAGCAGCGCCACTAGGGGGGGGAACACTGAAGCTTTCTTT. Translating it yields CASSATRGGNTEAFF.

The chain joins TRBV2 to TRBJ2-2, with 7 nucleotides matching TRBD2. J lost 3 bases, V lost 4 bases, and 20 bases had no gene match. The germline CDR1 and CDR2 sequences are SNHLY and FYNNEI. CDR3 length: 20 amino acids. The CDR3 DNA sequence: TGTGCCAGCAGTGTGGGTCTGGGGAGGGCCACGAATACAGACACCGGGGAGCTGTTTTTT. Its translation: CASSVGLGRATNTDTGELFF.

This chain uses TRBV6-5 with TRBJ2-7; TRBD1 matches at 8 bases. Germline-derived CDR1 and CDR2 are MNHEY and SVGAGI. The trim removed 0 bases at V and 5 bases at J, leaving 3 bases unmatched. The length of the CDR3 is 14 residues. This CDR3 is CASSYSDRAHEQYF. CDR3 in DNA: TGTGCCAGCAGTTACTCGGACAGGGCGCACGAGCAGTACTTC.